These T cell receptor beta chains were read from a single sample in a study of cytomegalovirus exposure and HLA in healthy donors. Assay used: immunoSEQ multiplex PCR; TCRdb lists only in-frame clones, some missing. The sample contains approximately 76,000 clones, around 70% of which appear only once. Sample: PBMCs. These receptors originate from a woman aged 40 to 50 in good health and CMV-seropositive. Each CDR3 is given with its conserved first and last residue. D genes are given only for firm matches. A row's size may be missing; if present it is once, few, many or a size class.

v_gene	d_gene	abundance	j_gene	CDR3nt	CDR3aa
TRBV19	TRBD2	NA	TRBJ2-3	TGTGCCAGTACCAGCGGGGGGGCTGGTACGCAGTATTTT	CASTSGGAGTQYF
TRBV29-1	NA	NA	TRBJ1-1	TGCAGCGCTAGGACAAACACTGAAGCTTTCTTT	CSARTNTEAFF
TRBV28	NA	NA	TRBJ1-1	TGTGCCAGCAGCCCCGGTGGGGGGGGCACTGAAGCTTTCTTT	CASSPGGGGTEAFF
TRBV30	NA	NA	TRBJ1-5	TGTGCCTGGAGTAGACAGGTCAATCAGCCCCAGCATTTT	CAWSRQVNQPQHF
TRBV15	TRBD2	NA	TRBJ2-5	TGTGCCACCAGCAGCAGGACTAGCGGGCCCCGGACCCAGTACTTC	CATSSRTSGPRTQYF
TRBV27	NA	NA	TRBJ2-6	TGTGCCAGCAGTGTCAGCGGGCGTACCTCTGGGGCCAACGTCCTGACTTTC	CASSVSGRTSGANVLTF
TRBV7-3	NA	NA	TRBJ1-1	TGTGCCAGCAGCTTACACAGGAACACTGAAGCTTTCTTT	CASSLHRNTEAFF
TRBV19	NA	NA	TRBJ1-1	TGTGCCAGTTCTATCCACAGGGTGAACACTGAAGCTTTCTTT	CASSIHRVNTEAFF
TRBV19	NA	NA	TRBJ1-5	TGTGCCAGTACCCTGGCGGGTATCGATCAGCCCCAGCATTTT	CASTLAGIDQPQHF
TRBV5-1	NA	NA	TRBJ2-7	TGCGCCAGCAGCACAGGACACAGGGATCGTAACTACGAGCAGTACTTC	CASSTGHRDRNYEQYF
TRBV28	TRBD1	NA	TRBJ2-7	TGTGCCAGCAGTGCCCCGGACAGGACCTGGGGGGAGCAGTACTTC	CASSAPDRTWGEQYF
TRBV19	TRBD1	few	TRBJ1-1	TGTGCCAGTAGTATAGGGAGCAGGGGGCGCCAAGCTTTCTTT	CASSIGSRGRQAFF
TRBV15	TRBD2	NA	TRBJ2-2	TGTGCCACCAGCGACGGGGGGAGGGTGCACACCGGGGAGCTGTTTTTT	CATSDGGRVHTGELFF